This T cell receptor beta chain appears in the sequencing data of a study of regulatory T cells in long-lasting Graves disease. Arm-PCR of CDR3 regions and iRepertoire HTBI primers were the basis on which TCR beta libraries were built. TCRdb analysed the multiplex PCR reads with MiXCR anew, one entry per CDR3 protein. The table lists over 350,000 distinct CDR3 sequences, less than 15% of them singletons. Time point in this sample: newly diagnosed GD, antithyroid drugs for less than 3 months. Following extraction of RNA from PBMCs, that RNA was used to make the TCR library. The CDR3 contains 12 residues. The germline CDR1 and CDR2 sequences are MNHNS and SASEGT. V was cut by 6 bases and J by 3 bases, with 9 bases left in between. The same sample was also used in a study of T cells in Graves' hyperthyroidism and ophthalmopathy. That study reports: Any patient presenting with uncontrolled infection, other autoimmune disease, pregnancy or lactation was left out. An initial round of RT-PCR targeting the TCR CDR3 relied on the HTBI primer set.

The receptor was derived from a woman aged 45-60 years with Graves disease. The sequencing here drew on peripheral blood mononuclear cells (PBMCs), taken at new diagnosis, from a patient treated with antithyroid drugs. The gene calls are TRBV6-1 and TRBJ2-7; no clear D. The CDR3 loop reads CASRAQDYEQYF. The DNA of the CDR3 is TGTGCCAGCAGGGCTCAGGACTACGAGCAGTACTTC.